The following is a T cell receptor (beta chain) sequence with its context. Its matching antigen is unknown. V was clipped by 5 bases and J by 11 bases, with 9 bases between them. The germline V gene encodes CDR1 SNHLY and CDR2 FYNNEI. The CDR3 sequence is 10 residues long. Patients were excluded for uncontrolled infection, other autoimmune disease, pregnancy or lactation. The record originates from a study of T cells in Graves' hyperthyroidism and ophthalmopathy. Broader study findings: Model-based prediction identified ophthalmopathy a median roughly 6.1 months prior to its onset.

Researchers amplified the TCR beta CDR3 regions from RNA transcripts. The HTBI primer set was used in a first-round RT-PCR of the TCR CDR3. Each CDR3 protein gets one entry after TCRdb re-called the multiplex PCR reads with MiXCR. Among around 660,000 distinct CDR3 sequences listed, 45% were seen once. Sequenced material: peripheral blood or thyroid tissue (not recorded which). The clonotype comes from an adult man with Graves' disease, either hyperthyroidism or ophthalmopathy (not recorded which). The rearrangement links TRBV2 to TRBJ1-1; D gene ambiguous. The CDR3 DNA reads TGTGCCAGCAGTTTATGCGCGGCTTTCTTT. Protein product: CASSLCAAFF.